The source of this T cell receptor beta chain is a study of shared clonotypes between healthy human individuals. Every donor was a Caucasian adult from Nashville, Tennessee. Trimming cost V 2 bases and J 7 bases, with 15 bases left between them. Per the germline V gene, CDR1 is WNHNN and CDR2 is SYGVQD (reference sequence). The CDR3 is 15 amino acids. Data came from immunoSEQ multiplex PCR; TCRdb stores just in-frame clones and leaves some out. The sample includes over 1.5 million clones, 98% of them seen just once. The V call is TRBV10-1, the J call TRBJ2-1; no firm D call. This receptor was identified in a man aged 30-40 years in good health. Sequences were obtained from naive CD4+ T cells sorted from blood. Subset meaning: CD45RA+ positively selected. The CDR3 spells CASSEGAHQVNEQFF. CDR3 coding DNA: TGCGCCAGCAGTGAGGGCGCGCACCAGGTGAATGAGCAGTTCTTC.